Listed below are T cell receptor beta chains from one sample, sequenced in a study of regulatory T cells in long-lasting Graves disease. TCRdb re-analysed the multiplex PCR reads in MiXCR, keeping a single row per CDR3 protein. The table has some 330,000 distinct CDR3 sequences, approximately 25% seen once. The material was peripheral blood mononuclear cells (PBMCs), obtained when the disease was refractory, from a patient treated with antithyroid drugs. The source of these receptors is a woman in her thirties or forties with Graves disease. CDR3s include the opening cysteine and the closing phenylalanine or tryptophan. The D gene is left open where the match is weak. Part of the rows lack a size; the others show once, few, many or a class for expanded clones.

NA	many	TRBV28	TRBJ2-2	15	CASSSGGAGTGELFF	TGTGCCAGCAGTTCCGGAGGAGCAGGGACCGGGGAGCTGTTTTTT
NA	many	TRBV6-5	TRBJ2-7	15	CASSYSPTSIGKQYF	TGTGCCAGCAGTTACTCTCCGACATCGATTGGCAAGCAGTACTTC
NA	NA	TRBV19	TRBJ1-2	13	CASRNPPGYGYTF	TGTGCCAGTAGAAACCCTCCGGGCTATGGCTACACCTTC
NA	NA	TRBV18	TRBJ2-7	12	CASSPNKDEQYF	TGTGCCAGCTCACCAAACAAGGACGAGCAGTACTTC
TRBD1	NA	TRBV5-1	TRBJ2-5	16	CASSFRTGGNQETQYF	TGCGCCAGCAGCTTTAGAACAGGGGGGAACCAAGAGACCCAGTACTTC
NA	few	TRBV6-2/TRBV6-3	TRBJ2-1	13	CASSKIAYNEQFF	TGTGCCAGCAGCAAGATCGCCTACAATGAGCAGTTCTTC
TRBD1	many	TRBV28	TRBJ1-1	16	CASSLWTGGMNTEAFF	TGTGCCAGCAGTTTATGGACAGGGGGGATGAACACTGAAGCTTTCTTT
NA	many	TRBV5-1	TRBJ1-1	14	CASSPLGANTEAFF	TGTGCCAGCAGCCCGCTTGGAGCGAACACTGAAGCTTTCTTT
NA	many	TRBV7-9	TRBJ1-1	14	CASSDGGSNTEAFF	TGTGCCAGCAGCGACGGGGGTAGCAACACTGAAGCTTTCTTT
NA	NA	TRBV11-2	TRBJ1-1	16	CASSFMGRSMNTEAFF	TGTGCCAGCAGCTTTATGGGACGAAGCATGAACACTGAAGCTTTCTTT
NA	NA	TRBV10-3	TRBJ1-6	16	CAISESSFADNSPLHF	TGTGCCATCAGTGAGTCCAGTTTCGCAGATAATTCACCCCTCCACTTT
TRBD2	many	TRBV7-2	TRBJ2-5	18	CASSLGGTSGRAEETQYF	TGTGCCAGCAGCTTAGGGGGGACTAGCGGGAGGGCAGAAGAGACCCAGTACTTC
NA	NA	TRBV29-1	TRBJ2-3	12	CSATVGTDTQYF	TGCAGCGCGACAGTGGGCACAGATACGCAGTATTTT
TRBD1	many	TRBV2	TRBJ1-6	15	CASSELTGNNSPLHF	TGTGCCAGCAGTGAATTGACAGGGAATAATTCACCCCTCCACTTT
TRBD2	NA	TRBV11-2	TRBJ2-2	16	CASSLVSGENTGELFF	TGTGCCAGCAGCTTAGTTAGCGGGGAGAACACCGGGGAGCTGTTTTTT
TRBD1	many	TRBV28	TRBJ1-4	16	CASSSGQGLTNEKLFF	TGTGCCAGCAGTTCTGGACAGGGCCTAACTAATGAAAAACTGTTTTTT
NA	many	TRBV28	TRBJ2-5	15	CASSPFRETQETQYF	TGTGCCAGCAGCCCCTTCAGGGAAACGCAAGAGACCCAGTACTTC
NA	many	TRBV5-1	TRBJ1-1	13	CASSWTVPTEAFF	TGCGCCAGCAGCTGGACAGTGCCCACTGAAGCTTTCTTT
NA	NA	TRBV20-1	TRBJ2-3	13	CSAINAGTDTQYF	TGCAGTGCTATTAATGCGGGCACAGATACGCAGTATTTT
TRBD2	many	TRBV11-2	TRBJ2-7	16	CASSLDSLAGYYEQYF	TGTGCCAGCAGCTTAGACTCACTAGCGGGATATTACGAGCAGTACTTC
NA	NA	TRBV18	TRBJ2-4	13	CASSPGDVGIQYF	TGTGCCAGCTCACCAGGAGACGTGGGCATTCAGTACTTC
TRBD2	NA	TRBV24-1	TRBJ2-5	13	CATSDGAGETQYF	TGTGCCACCAGTGATGGAGCGGGGGAGACCCAGTACTTC
NA	few	TRBV10-3	TRBJ1-4	13	CAISEGQREKLSF	TGTGCCATCAGTGAGGGACAACGGGAAAAACTGTCTTTT
NA	many	TRBV7-3	TRBJ2-7	16	CASSLISRDKLYEQYF	TGTGCCAGCAGCTTAATATCTCGGGACAAGCTCTACGAGCAGTACTTC
NA	many	TRBV28	TRBJ1-5	14	CASSLRQFHQPQHF	TGTGCCAGCAGCCTCCGACAGTTTCATCAGCCCCAGCATTTT
NA	NA	TRBV7-2	TRBJ2-2	16	CASRQAPRATTGELFF	TGTGCCAGCCGACAGGCCCCGAGGGCAACCACCGGGGAGCTGTTTTTT
TRBD2	NA	TRBV6-9	TRBJ2-3	18	CASSYNPMPGGGGNTQYF	TGTGCCAGCAGTTACAACCCTATGCCGGGGGGAGGAGGTAATACGCAGTATTTT
NA	many	TRBV28	TRBJ1-5	15	CASSFYATSNQPQHF	TGTGCCAGCAGTTTTTACGCGACTAGCAATCAGCCCCAGCATTTT
TRBD1	few	TRBV12-3/TRBV12-4	TRBJ1-2	15	CANRDWDRGWYGYTF	TGTGCCAACAGGGACTGGGACAGGGGTTGGTATGGCTACACCTTC